The rows below give T cell receptor beta chains drawn from one sample of a study of OX40 agonist ivuxolimab in advanced cancers. Assay used: immunoSEQ multiplex PCR; TCRdb lists only in-frame clones, some missing. The repertoire includes just over 90,000 clones, roughly 89% of them detected once, and over 0.8% sits in the top ten. The sequencing here drew on CD4+ or CD8+ T cells sorted from blood, taken in a trial of the OX40 agonist ivuxolimab. Receptors were obtained from an adult with an advanced solid tumor such as melanoma, head and neck, liver or kidney cancer. The CDR3 runs from the conserved cysteine through the conserved F or W. A D gene is named only where the DNA matches it firmly. Only some rows state a clone size, as once, few, many or a class for expanded clones.

clone_size: -; v_call: TRBV30; d_call: -; j_call: TRBJ2-3; cdr3_aa: CAWSRESADTQYF; cdr3_nt: TGTGCCTGGAGCAGGGAAAGTGCAGATACGCAGTATTTT
clone_size: -; v_call: TRBV28; d_call: -; j_call: TRBJ2-7; cdr3_aa: CASSFIRVALDF; cdr3_nt: TGTGCCAGCAGTTTCATCAGGGTCGCTCTAGACTTC
clone_size: -; v_call: TRBV18; d_call: -; j_call: TRBJ1-2; cdr3_aa: CASSAQPYQEGGYGYTF; cdr3_nt: TGTGCCAGCTCGGCTCAACCCTATCAAGAGGGGGGCTATGGCTACACCTTC
clone_size: -; v_call: TRBV7-9; d_call: -; j_call: TRBJ2-1; cdr3_aa: CASSPSPEFGYNEQFF; cdr3_nt: TGTGCCAGCAGCCCAAGCCCGGAGTTCGGCTACAATGAGCAGTTCTTC
clone_size: -; v_call: TRBV9; d_call: TRBD2; j_call: TRBJ2-2; cdr3_aa: CASRGLANTGELFF; cdr3_nt: TGTGCCAGCAGGGGACTAGCGAACACCGGGGAGCTGTTTTTT
clone_size: -; v_call: TRBV28; d_call: -; j_call: TRBJ2-5; cdr3_aa: CASSLTGRGETQYF; cdr3_nt: TGTGCCAGCAGTTTAACAGGGAGGGGCGAGACCCAGTACTTC
clone_size: once; v_call: TRBV4-3; d_call: -; j_call: TRBJ2-2; cdr3_aa: CASSQEGPVTGELFF; cdr3_nt: TGCGCCAGCAGCCAAGAGGGACCTGTGACCGGGGAGCTGTTTTTT
clone_size: few; v_call: TRBV11-2; d_call: TRBD2; j_call: TRBJ2-7; cdr3_aa: CASSRPGGAEEQYF; cdr3_nt: TGTGCCAGCAGCCGACCGGGAGGCGCGGAAGAGCAGTACTTC
clone_size: -; v_call: TRBV5-1; d_call: -; j_call: TRBJ1-6; cdr3_aa: CASSLAGVEDSSPLHF; cdr3_nt: TGCGCCAGCAGCTTGGCGGGGGTCGAGGATAGCTCACCCCTCCACTTT
clone_size: -; v_call: TRBV5-5; d_call: -; j_call: TRBJ2-3; cdr3_aa: CASSSDYTTDTQYF; cdr3_nt: TGTGCCAGCAGCTCCGACTATACCACAGATACGCAGTATTTT
clone_size: -; v_call: TRBV28; d_call: -; j_call: TRBJ1-1; cdr3_aa: CASSFTNTEAFF; cdr3_nt: TGTGCCAGCAGTTTTACGAACACTGAAGCTTTCTTT
clone_size: -; v_call: TRBV7-9; d_call: -; j_call: TRBJ2-7; cdr3_aa: CASSLEHEQYF; cdr3_nt: TGTGCCAGCAGCTTAGAACACGAGCAGTACTTC
clone_size: few; v_call: TRBV19; d_call: -; j_call: TRBJ2-5; cdr3_aa: CASSIRGGGQETQYF; cdr3_nt: TGTGCCAGTAGTATAAGGGGTGGAGGGCAAGAGACCCAGTACTTC
clone_size: -; v_call: TRBV30; d_call: -; j_call: TRBJ2-2; cdr3_aa: CACPPSSRNTGELFF; cdr3_nt: TGTGCCTGCCCCCCTTCTAGCCGGAACACCGGGGAGCTGTTTTTT
clone_size: -; v_call: TRBV5-4; d_call: TRBD1; j_call: TRBJ1-2; cdr3_aa: CASSLGWDRGHYGYTF; cdr3_nt: TGTGCCAGCAGCTTGGGATGGGACAGGGGGCACTATGGCTACACCTTC
clone_size: once; v_call: TRBV7-2; d_call: TRBD2; j_call: TRBJ2-3; cdr3_aa: CASSRWAGGTDTQYF; cdr3_nt: TGTGCCAGCAGCCGATGGGCGGGGGGTACAGATACGCAGTATTTT
clone_size: -; v_call: TRBV28; d_call: -; j_call: TRBJ1-4; cdr3_aa: CASSLGYNEKLFF; cdr3_nt: TGTGCCAGCAGTTTGGGGTATAATGAAAAACTGTTTTTT
clone_size: -; v_call: TRBV30; d_call: TRBD1; j_call: TRBJ1-4; cdr3_aa: CAWSLNTQTGMGEKLFF; cdr3_nt: TGTGCCTGGAGTCTTAATACCCAGACAGGGATGGGAGAAAAACTGTTTTTT
clone_size: -; v_call: TRBV7-2; d_call: TRBD1; j_call: TRBJ2-7; cdr3_aa: CASSVDRGTPYEQYF; cdr3_nt: TGTGCCAGCAGCGTCGACAGGGGAACCCCCTACGAGCAGTACTTC
clone_size: -; v_call: TRBV7-9; d_call: -; j_call: TRBJ2-7; cdr3_aa: CASSLKSSFGSYEQYF; cdr3_nt: TGTGCCAGCAGCTTAAAGTCGAGCTTCGGATCCTACGAGCAGTACTTC
clone_size: -; v_call: TRBV5-1; d_call: TRBD1; j_call: TRBJ1-3; cdr3_aa: CASSKSSGTGVHTIYF; cdr3_nt: TGCGCCAGCAGCAAATCCTCCGGGACAGGGGTACACACCATATATTTT
clone_size: -; v_call: TRBV11-2; d_call: TRBD1; j_call: TRBJ2-7; cdr3_aa: CASSLQGSFSYEQYF; cdr3_nt: TGTGCCAGCAGCCTACAGGGGTCCTTCTCCTACGAGCAGTACTTC
clone_size: -; v_call: TRBV29-1; d_call: TRBD1; j_call: TRBJ2-4; cdr3_aa: CSVGHPRTGIGNIQYF; cdr3_nt: TGCAGCGTTGGGCATCCACGGACAGGAATAGGAAACATTCAGTACTTC
clone_size: -; v_call: TRBV19; d_call: TRBD1; j_call: TRBJ2-1; cdr3_aa: CASSIVFQGQVFHEQFF; cdr3_nt: TGTGCCAGTAGTATAGTTTTCCAGGGACAGGTTTTCCATGAGCAGTTCTTC
clone_size: -; v_call: TRBV6-6; d_call: -; j_call: TRBJ2-5; cdr3_aa: CASRRLGVETQYF; cdr3_nt: TGTGCCAGCCGACGGCTAGGGGTCGAGACCCAGTACTTC
clone_size: -; v_call: TRBV28; d_call: -; j_call: TRBJ2-1; cdr3_aa: CASSLAPSRGLQFF; cdr3_nt: TGTGCCAGCAGTTTAGCCCCGAGCAGGGGACTGCAGTTCTTC
clone_size: -; v_call: TRBV6-5; d_call: -; j_call: TRBJ1-2; cdr3_aa: CASSFYVTVYGYTF; cdr3_nt: TGTGCCAGCAGTTTTTACGTGACAGTCTATGGCTACACCTTC
clone_size: once; v_call: TRBV5-1; d_call: -; j_call: TRBJ2-7; cdr3_aa: CASSWDGTYEQYF; cdr3_nt: TGCGCCAGCAGCTGGGACGGGACCTACGAGCAGTACTTC
clone_size: -; v_call: TRBV7-2; d_call: TRBD2; j_call: TRBJ2-2; cdr3_aa: CASSALAANTGELFF; cdr3_nt: TGTGCCAGCAGCGCGCTAGCGGCGAACACCGGGGAGCTGTTTTTT
clone_size: -; v_call: TRBV9; d_call: -; j_call: TRBJ1-4; cdr3_aa: CASSVGEGVGMKKLFF; cdr3_nt: TGTGCCAGCAGCGTAGGAGAGGGGGTGGGAATGAAAAAACTGTTTTTT
clone_size: -; v_call: TRBV30; d_call: TRBD2; j_call: TRBJ2-1; cdr3_aa: CAWSTGTSDSLLFF; cdr3_nt: TGTGCCTGGAGTACAGGGACTAGCGACAGCTTGTTGTTCTTC
clone_size: -; v_call: TRBV18; d_call: -; j_call: TRBJ1-3; cdr3_aa: CASSPDGGVSGNTIYF; cdr3_nt: TGTGCCAGCTCACCAGATGGTGGGGTCTCTGGAAACACCATATATTTT
clone_size: -; v_call: TRBV27; d_call: TRBD1; j_call: TRBJ2-4; cdr3_aa: CASGDRGKNIQYF; cdr3_nt: TGTGCCAGTGGGGACAGGGGAAAAAACATTCAGTACTTC
clone_size: -; v_call: TRBV7-9; d_call: -; j_call: TRBJ2-4; cdr3_aa: CASSLVVLGDIQYF; cdr3_nt: TGTGCCAGCAGCTTAGTAGTCCTGGGAGACATTCAGTACTTC
clone_size: -; v_call: TRBV5-1; d_call: TRBD1; j_call: TRBJ1-1; cdr3_aa: CASSLVQGDTEAFF; cdr3_nt: TGCGCCAGCAGCTTGGTACAGGGGGACACTGAAGCTTTCTTT
clone_size: -; v_call: TRBV28; d_call: -; j_call: TRBJ2-3; cdr3_aa: CASEGGGDTDTQYF; cdr3_nt: TGTGCCAGTGAAGGAGGGGGAGACACAGATACGCAGTATTTT
clone_size: -; v_call: TRBV5-1; d_call: TRBD2; j_call: TRBJ2-1; cdr3_aa: CASSVTIAGGPMNEQFF; cdr3_nt: TGCGCCAGCAGCGTAACTATAGCGGGAGGACCTATGAATGAGCAGTTCTTC
clone_size: -; v_call: TRBV5-5; d_call: TRBD1; j_call: TRBJ2-7; cdr3_aa: CASSSNDQGASEQYF; cdr3_nt: TGTGCCAGCAGCTCTAACGATCAGGGGGCGTCCGAGCAGTACTTC
clone_size: -; v_call: TRBV5-1; d_call: -; j_call: TRBJ2-7; cdr3_aa: CASSSTYGGTSSEQYF; cdr3_nt: TGCGCCAGCAGCTCAACATATGGCGGGACCTCCAGCGAGCAGTACTTC
clone_size: -; v_call: TRBV6-5; d_call: -; j_call: TRBJ2-1; cdr3_aa: CASSRDLTNEQFF; cdr3_nt: TGTGCCAGCAGCCGCGACCTGACAAATGAGCAGTTCTTC
clone_size: -; v_call: TRBV5-1; d_call: -; j_call: TRBJ2-3; cdr3_aa: CASSLDTPGGTDTQYF; cdr3_nt: TGCGCCAGCAGCTTGGATACCCCCGGGGGAACAGATACGCAGTATTTT
clone_size: -; v_call: TRBV6-5; d_call: TRBD2; j_call: TRBJ2-1; cdr3_aa: CASFSGGNRNEQFF; cdr3_nt: TGTGCCAGCTTTAGCGGGGGCAACCGCAATGAGCAGTTCTTC
clone_size: once; v_call: TRBV4-3; d_call: TRBD1; j_call: TRBJ2-7; cdr3_aa: CASSQDRTGGAYEQYF; cdr3_nt: TGCGCCAGCAGCCAAGATAGAACAGGGGGTGCCTACGAGCAGTACTTC
clone_size: -; v_call: TRBV5-1; d_call: -; j_call: TRBJ2-1; cdr3_aa: CASSLMMGSSYNEQFF; cdr3_nt: TGCGCCAGCAGCTTAATGATGGGAAGCTCCTACAATGAGCAGTTCTTC
clone_size: once; v_call: TRBV4-1; d_call: TRBD2; j_call: TRBJ2-1; cdr3_aa: CASSPPGLAGGSSYNEQFF; cdr3_nt: TGCGCCAGCAGCCCTCCGGGACTAGCGGGAGGGAGCTCCTACAATGAGCAGTTCTTC
clone_size: -; v_call: TRBV14; d_call: -; j_call: TRBJ1-2; cdr3_aa: CASSQHLVRVRFFYGYTF; cdr3_nt: TGTGCCAGCAGCCAGCACTTGGTCAGGGTAAGGTTTTTCTATGGCTACACCTTC
clone_size: -; v_call: TRBV28; d_call: -; j_call: TRBJ2-7; cdr3_aa: CASSLERGSYEQYF; cdr3_nt: TGTGCCAGCAGTTTAGAACGGGGATCCTACGAGCAGTACTTC